The clone carrying this T cell receptor (beta chain) has more than one count but fewer than ten. Its antigen is not known. This record comes from a study of vaccination and CD4 T cells after COVID-19. Regarding treatment: approximately 10-day PBMC culture with coronavirus spike peptide pools or control peptides (ViraFEST assay). Sequencing of cultured CD4+ T cell DNA used the Oncomine TCR Beta short-read assay. Each CDR3 protein is one row after TCRdb ran MiXCR on the PCR reads. The data show almost 7,500 distinct CDR3 sequences, around 79% seen once. In germline, CDR1 is SGHRS, CDR2 YFSETQ. V was shortened by 3 bases and J by 10 bases, with 14 bases between the two germline ends. The CDR3 covers 14 residues.

Sequencing used CD4+ T cells from blood, cultured in vitro. The V and J genes are TRBV5-1 and TRBJ1-6; D is undetermined. The origin of this receptor is a human donor who had recovered from COVID-19. The CDR3 DNA sequence: TGCGCCAGCAGCTCGGGGAGCGGGATATCACCCCTCCACTTT. Its translation: CASSSGSGISPLHF.